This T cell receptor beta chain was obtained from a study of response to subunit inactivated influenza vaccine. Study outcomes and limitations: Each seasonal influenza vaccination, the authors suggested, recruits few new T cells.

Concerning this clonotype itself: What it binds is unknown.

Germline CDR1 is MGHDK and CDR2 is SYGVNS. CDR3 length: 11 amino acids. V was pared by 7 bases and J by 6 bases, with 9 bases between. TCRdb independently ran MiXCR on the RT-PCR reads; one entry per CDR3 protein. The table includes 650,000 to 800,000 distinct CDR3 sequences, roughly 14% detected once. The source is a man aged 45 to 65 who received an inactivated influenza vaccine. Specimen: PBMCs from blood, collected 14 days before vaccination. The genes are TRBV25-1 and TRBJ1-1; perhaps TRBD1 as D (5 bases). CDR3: CASTRGPEAFF. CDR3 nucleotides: TGTGCCAGCACGAGGGGCCCTGAAGCTTTCTTT.